This TCR beta chain was found in a study of blood T cell repertoires in COVID-19. Study details: Acute and convalescent COVID-19 specimens originated in the United States, Italy and Spain. In each case, the material was cDNA or gDNA derived from T cells, B-cell-depleted T cells, or PBMCs.

Original processing notes: Researchers report that nucleated cell counts were estimated from reference gene primer amplification. The table came from immunoSEQ multiplex PCR; TCRdb's copy has only in-frame clones and leaves some out. D and trimming come from the DNA, and the V and J calls and clone size come from that table. The table lists approximately 180,000 clones, over 75% of them singletons. The junction had 10 bases not matched to a gene; V was cut back by 4 bases and J by 4 bases. The CDR3 covers 16 residues. Per germline, CDR1 LNHDA and CDR2 SQIVND (reference sequence). The sequenced sample was peripheral blood. J is TRBJ2-3 and V is TRBV19, with 8 bases matching TRBD1. This receptor was identified in a man aged 45 to 65 with acute or convalescent COVID-19. The CDR3 here is CASSTKRQGSSDTQYF. DNA for the CDR3: TGTGCCAGTAGTACAAAAAGACAGGGGAGCTCAGATACGCAGTATTTT.